A few counts support the clone carrying this T cell receptor beta chain. This record belongs to a study of shared clonotypes between healthy human individuals. The protocol was immunoSEQ multiplex PCR, while the TCRdb copy is restricted to in-frame clones and leaves out a portion. The profile shows nearly 750,000 clones, over 55% of them singletons. This CDR3 has 15 residues. Germline values: CDR1 MNHEY, CDR2 SVGAGI. The V segment lost 6 bases and the J segment 5 bases; nucleotides outside the gene matches: 9. The receptor was derived from a young woman in good health. What was sequenced was memory CD4+ T cells sorted from blood. The subset is: CD45RA-negative fraction. The chain joins TRBV6-5 to TRBJ1-5; 8 positions match TRBD1. The CDR3: CASRSRTGGDQPQHF. CDR3 coding DNA: TGTGCCAGCAGATCACGAACAGGGGGGGATCAGCCCCAGCATTTT.